Listed below are T cell receptor beta chains from one sample, sequenced in a study of blood T cells in healthy people across ages. TCRdb redid the calling of the 5' RACE reads with MiXCR, one entry per CDR3 protein. This sample has 1.5 million to 2 million distinct CDR3 sequences, with approximately 30% found just once. Input material: blood. The receptors were sampled from a woman aged 25 to 39 in good health. CDR3s include the opening cysteine and the closing phenylalanine or tryptophan. The order of the fields is clone size, D gene, CDR3 length, J gene, V gene, CDR3 DNA, CDR3 protein. A D gene is named only where the DNA matches it firmly. A row's size may be missing; if present it is once, few, many or a size class.

clone_size: few
d_call: NA
cdr3_length: 14
j_call: TRBJ2-2
v_call: TRBV6-1
cdr3_nt: TGTGCCAGCAGTGACCGGCCGGGACACGGGGAGCTGTTTTTT
cdr3_aa: CASSDRPGHGELFF

clone_size: few
d_call: NA
cdr3_length: 16
j_call: TRBJ1-2
v_call: TRBV5-5
cdr3_nt: TGTGCCAGCAGCGCCCAAACAGGGAGGAGTAACTATGGCTACACCTTC
cdr3_aa: CASSAQTGRSNYGYTF

clone_size: many
d_call: NA
cdr3_length: 14
j_call: TRBJ1-2
v_call: TRBV18
cdr3_nt: TGTGCCAGCTCACCACCGAGTGGGAGCTATGGCTACACCTTC
cdr3_aa: CASSPPSGSYGYTF

clone_size: many
d_call: TRBD2
cdr3_length: 14
j_call: TRBJ2-5
v_call: TRBV30
cdr3_nt: TGTGCCTGGAGTGTTGGACTAGCGGGAGAGACCCAGTACTTC
cdr3_aa: CAWSVGLAGETQYF

clone_size: few
d_call: NA
cdr3_length: 16
j_call: TRBJ2-5
v_call: TRBV4-3
cdr3_nt: TGCGCCAGCAGGCCAAGAAAGGGCGGAACAGAAGAGACCCAGTACTTC
cdr3_aa: CASRPRKGGTEETQYF

clone_size: few
d_call: TRBD2
cdr3_length: 19
j_call: TRBJ2-3
v_call: TRBV12-3/TRBV12-4
cdr3_nt: TGTGCCAGCAGTGTATCCGGGACTAGTCCCGACTCTAGCACAGATACGCAGTATTTT
cdr3_aa: CASSVSGTSPDSSTDTQYF

clone_size: few
d_call: NA
cdr3_length: 14
j_call: TRBJ2-1
v_call: TRBV20-1
cdr3_nt: TGCAGTGCTAGAGATCACTCCGACTACAATGAGCAGTTCTTC
cdr3_aa: CSARDHSDYNEQFF

clone_size: many
d_call: TRBD2
cdr3_length: 19
j_call: TRBJ2-3
v_call: TRBV7-2
cdr3_nt: TGTGCCAGCAGCTTAGGATTTGATACGAAGCGGGGATCCACAGATACGCAGTATTTT
cdr3_aa: CASSLGFDTKRGSTDTQYF

clone_size: NA
d_call: TRBD2
cdr3_length: 13
j_call: TRBJ2-1
v_call: TRBV7-3
cdr3_nt: TGTGCCAGCAGCTCGCTAGCGGGACACGAGCAGTTCTTC
cdr3_aa: CASSSLAGHEQFF

clone_size: NA
d_call: NA
cdr3_length: 15
j_call: TRBJ2-1
v_call: TRBV7-6
cdr3_nt: TGTGCCAGCAGCTTGATGGGACGGGCCGACGATGAGCAGTTCTTC
cdr3_aa: CASSLMGRADDEQFF

clone_size: few
d_call: TRBD1
cdr3_length: 15
j_call: TRBJ1-2
v_call: TRBV27
cdr3_nt: TGTGCCAGCAGTTTATCCAGGGGGCGCCTCTATGGCTACACCTTC
cdr3_aa: CASSLSRGRLYGYTF

clone_size: NA
d_call: NA
cdr3_length: 15
j_call: TRBJ2-7
v_call: TRBV29-1
cdr3_nt: TGCAGCGTTGAAGCACAGGACGGAACCCCCTACGAGCAGTACTTC
cdr3_aa: CSVEAQDGTPYEQYF

clone_size: NA
d_call: NA
cdr3_length: 15
j_call: TRBJ1-2
v_call: TRBV12-3/TRBV12-4
cdr3_nt: TGTGCCAGCAGCCCACCCACGACAGCTAGTTATGGCTACACCTTC
cdr3_aa: CASSPPTTASYGYTF

clone_size: few
d_call: TRBD1
cdr3_length: 15
j_call: TRBJ1-4
v_call: TRBV28
cdr3_nt: TGTGCCAGCAGCCCCCGGGACAGGGGCCCCGAAAAACTGTTTTTT
cdr3_aa: CASSPRDRGPEKLFF

clone_size: few
d_call: NA
cdr3_length: 14
j_call: TRBJ1-2
v_call: TRBV7-2
cdr3_nt: TGTGCCAGCAGCTTAGAGTCTCGGTCTCCGGGCTACACCTTC
cdr3_aa: CASSLESRSPGYTF

clone_size: many
d_call: TRBD2
cdr3_length: 15
j_call: TRBJ2-7
v_call: TRBV6-2/TRBV6-3
cdr3_nt: TGTGCCAGCAGTCAGTGGCAGCGGGGGACCTACGAGCAGTACTTC
cdr3_aa: CASSQWQRGTYEQYF

clone_size: few
d_call: NA
cdr3_length: 13
j_call: TRBJ1-1
v_call: TRBV7-9
cdr3_nt: TGTGCCAGCAGCTTAGCACCCCTGGCTGAAGCTTTCTTT
cdr3_aa: CASSLAPLAEAFF

clone_size: few
d_call: NA
cdr3_length: 12
j_call: TRBJ2-7
v_call: TRBV10-2
cdr3_nt: TGCGCCAGCAGTGGGGCTGCCCTCGAGCAGTACTTC
cdr3_aa: CASSGAALEQYF

clone_size: many
d_call: NA
cdr3_length: 13
j_call: TRBJ2-7
v_call: TRBV6-6
cdr3_nt: TGTGCCAGCAGTTACGTATGGGTCCGGGAGCAGTACTTC
cdr3_aa: CASSYVWVREQYF

clone_size: NA
d_call: NA
cdr3_length: 14
j_call: TRBJ1-2
v_call: TRBV15
cdr3_nt: TGTGCCACCAGCAGATTATCGACGGAGGATGGCTACACCTTC
cdr3_aa: CATSRLSTEDGYTF

clone_size: NA
d_call: NA
cdr3_length: 12
j_call: TRBJ1-2
v_call: TRBV29-1
cdr3_nt: TGCAGCGTTCCCGCAGGCGACAATGGCTACACCTTC
cdr3_aa: CSVPAGDNGYTF

clone_size: many
d_call: TRBD2
cdr3_length: 15
j_call: TRBJ2-5
v_call: TRBV9
cdr3_nt: TGTGCCAGCAGCTCCGGGACTGCGGGAGGAGAGACCCAGTACTTC
cdr3_aa: CASSSGTAGGETQYF

clone_size: NA
d_call: NA
cdr3_length: 13
j_call: TRBJ2-4
v_call: TRBV18
cdr3_nt: TGTGCCAGCTCAACAGGGATGGAAGACATTCAGTACTTC
cdr3_aa: CASSTGMEDIQYF

clone_size: many
d_call: NA
cdr3_length: 14
j_call: TRBJ2-7
v_call: TRBV29-1
cdr3_nt: TGCAGCGTCGGCCGGGCTCCTACTGAGCGCGAGCAGTACTTC
cdr3_aa: CSVGRAPTEREQYF

clone_size: NA
d_call: NA
cdr3_length: 15
j_call: TRBJ2-2
v_call: TRBV7-9
cdr3_nt: TGTGCCAGCACCCCCTGGGGGGCCGGCGCCGGGGAGCTGTTTTTT
cdr3_aa: CASTPWGAGAGELFF

clone_size: NA
d_call: TRBD1
cdr3_length: 16
j_call: TRBJ2-7
v_call: TRBV3-1
cdr3_nt: TGTGCCAGCAGGGATATTTCCCGGACAGGGGTGAACGAGCAGTACTTC
cdr3_aa: CASRDISRTGVNEQYF

clone_size: few
d_call: NA
cdr3_length: 16
j_call: TRBJ2-6
v_call: TRBV28
cdr3_nt: TGTACCAGCATGAACAGGATCCACTCTGGGGCCAACGTCCTGACTTTC
cdr3_aa: CTSMNRIHSGANVLTF

clone_size: NA
d_call: TRBD2
cdr3_length: 14
j_call: TRBJ2-3
v_call: TRBV20-1
cdr3_nt: TGCAGTGCTAGTCCGAGCGGGAGGGTAGATATGCAGTATTTT
cdr3_aa: CSASPSGRVDMQYF

clone_size: few
d_call: NA
cdr3_length: 14
j_call: TRBJ1-5
v_call: TRBV7-2
cdr3_nt: TGTGCCAGCAGCTTAATGGGAAGAGGTCAGCCCCAGCATTTT
cdr3_aa: CASSLMGRGQPQHF

clone_size: NA
d_call: NA
cdr3_length: 13
j_call: TRBJ2-3
v_call: TRBV7-2
cdr3_nt: TGTGCCAGCACCCTAGGCGGGGCAGATACGCTGTATTTT
cdr3_aa: CASTLGGADTLYF

clone_size: few
d_call: NA
cdr3_length: 14
j_call: TRBJ1-1
v_call: TRBV5-1
cdr3_nt: TGCGCCAGCAGCAACCTACAAGGGAACACTGAAGCTTTCTTT
cdr3_aa: CASSNLQGNTEAFF

clone_size: many
d_call: TRBD2
cdr3_length: 14
j_call: TRBJ2-1
v_call: TRBV12-3/TRBV12-4
cdr3_nt: TGTGCCAGCAGTTCTGCCGGGAGGGTCGATGAGCAGTTCTTC
cdr3_aa: CASSSAGRVDEQFF

clone_size: few
d_call: TRBD2
cdr3_length: 17
j_call: TRBJ2-1
v_call: TRBV20-1
cdr3_nt: TGCAGTGCTACCACCCTGGAGGGAGGGCCGGCCTACAATGAGCAGTTCTTC
cdr3_aa: CSATTLEGGPAYNEQFF

clone_size: NA
d_call: TRBD2
cdr3_length: 15
j_call: TRBJ2-3
v_call: TRBV27
cdr3_nt: TGTGCCAGCAGAAGACTAGCGGGGTACACAGATACGCAGTATTTT
cdr3_aa: CASRRLAGYTDTQYF

clone_size: NA
d_call: NA
cdr3_length: 15
j_call: TRBJ2-3
v_call: TRBV11-2
cdr3_nt: TGTGCCAGCAGCTTAGGACAGATTGAATTTGATACGCAGTATTTT
cdr3_aa: CASSLGQIEFDTQYF

clone_size: NA
d_call: NA
cdr3_length: 15
j_call: TRBJ1-1
v_call: TRBV29-1
cdr3_nt: TGCAGCGTTGAAAGGATTGGACAAGAGAACACTGAAGCTTTCTTT
cdr3_aa: CSVERIGQENTEAFF